Below, one T cell receptor beta chain is given with its context. What it recognizes is unknown. The assay was immunoSEQ multiplex PCR, and TCRdb's table has in-frame clones only and misses some. The sample records approximately 80,000 clones, 80% to 90% being singletons. The CDR3 covers 13 residues. V lost 11 bases to trimming and J lost 0 bases; unmatched junction nucleotides: 4. CDR1 is LNHDA and CDR2 is SQIVND in the germline V gene (reference sequence). The data stem from a study of radiation and T cells in renal cell carcinoma. Sample time point: blood 4 weeks post-SBRT, at nephrectomy. This sample's treatment: 15 Gy SBRT to primary tumor, nephrectomy 4 weeks later. Nephrectomy followed 15 Gy stereotactic body radiation by 4 weeks. Points from the study as a whole: In blood, top tumor clones expanded by 2 weeks, shrinking by 4.

The specimen comprised blood, sampled from a patient whose treatment included radiotherapy and nephrectomy. This receptor was identified in a woman aged 70-85 years with renal cell carcinoma. The chain recombines TRBV19 with TRBJ1-1; 9 bases align to TRBD1. The CDR3 loop is CAGGTGLNTEAFF. The CDR3 DNA reads as TGTGCCGGGGGGACAGGGCTGAACACTGAAGCTTTCTTT.